Listed here are 2 T cell receptor beta chains from one sample, sequenced in a study of tumor-infiltrating lymphocytes in primary liver carcinoma. From around 0.5 ug total RNA, TCR beta cDNA was generated with a primer in the constant region. TCR beta libraries came from three nested multiplex PCR rounds using slightly modified ARM-PCR. TRBV1-TRBV30 forward primers paired with a C-beta reverse primer drove the first two PCR rounds, approximately 11 cycles each. Using its own MiXCR run on the multiplex PCR reads, TCRdb lists one record per CDR3 protein. The sample lists roughly 24,000 distinct CDR3 sequences, roughly three quarters occurring once. From unsorted bulk tissue weighing roughly 18-31 mg, DNA and RNA were co-extracted. The sequencing input was liver tumor tissue from sampling region 5. Specified subset: tumor region T5, tumor centre. The receptors were sampled from a woman aged 25 to 39 with primary liver carcinoma and hepatitis B virus infection.

The rearrangement links TRBV6-6 to TRBJ2-5; D tentatively fits TRBD1 or TRBD2 (5 bases each). This CDR3 is built from 13 residues. The germline V gene has CDR1 MNHNY and CDR2 SVGAGI (reference sequence). Trimming removed 10 bases from V and 4 bases from J, with 16 bases in between. CDR3 sequence: CAKGRRDLETQYF. The CDR3 bases are TGTGCCAAAGGTCGACGGGACCTAGAGACCCAGTACTTC.

Comments on this clonotype: A junction boundary mismatches the germline segment, possibly from a read error. The V gene is TRBV29-1, the J gene TRBJ2-1; TRBD1 agrees at 7 bases. This CDR3 has 13 residues. Germline lookup yields CDR1 SQVTM and CDR2 ANQGSEA. CDR3 sequence reads: CSPGRQGTNEQFF. CDR3 nucleotide sequence: TGCAGCCCCGGAAGACAGGGAACCAATGAACAGTTCTTT.